These T cell receptor beta chains were read from a single sample in a study of T-cell reconstitution after alpha-beta-depleted transplantation in children. TCRdb redid the calling of the PCR reads with MiXCR, one entry per CDR3 protein. Among around 600,000 distinct CDR3 sequences listed, roughly a tenth were seen once. The sequences come from PBMCs from the stem cell graft donor, collected from the stem cell graft. These receptors were collected from a human donor who donated a stem cell graft to a child with acute myeloid leukemia. Each CDR3 is given with its conserved first and last residue. The order of the fields is CDR3 length, D gene, V gene, CDR3 protein. The D gene is left open where the match is weak.

14,.,TRBV29-1,CSVGRYPQDNEQFF
14,.,TRBV7-2,CASSLLGTYNEQFF
14,.,TRBV5-1,CASSPGRGAYEQYF
16,TRBD2,TRBV20-1,CSIGLAGGGSTDTQYF
14,.,TRBV10-3,CAISDRVDTGELFF
14,TRBD2,TRBV7-8,CASSLREREHIQYF
14,.,TRBV5-1,CASSFLTGGGEQFF
13,.,TRBV27,CASSRGGQYGYTF
16,.,TRBV25-1,CASTKTGLDYTGELFF
17,.,TRBV6-1,CASSHPPQGTTNEKLFF
15,TRBD2,TRBV7-2,CASSLLAGVPNEQFF
13,.,TRBV15,CATSRGPEVGYTF
15,TRBD2,TRBV5-4,CASSLEGLAGEGQFF